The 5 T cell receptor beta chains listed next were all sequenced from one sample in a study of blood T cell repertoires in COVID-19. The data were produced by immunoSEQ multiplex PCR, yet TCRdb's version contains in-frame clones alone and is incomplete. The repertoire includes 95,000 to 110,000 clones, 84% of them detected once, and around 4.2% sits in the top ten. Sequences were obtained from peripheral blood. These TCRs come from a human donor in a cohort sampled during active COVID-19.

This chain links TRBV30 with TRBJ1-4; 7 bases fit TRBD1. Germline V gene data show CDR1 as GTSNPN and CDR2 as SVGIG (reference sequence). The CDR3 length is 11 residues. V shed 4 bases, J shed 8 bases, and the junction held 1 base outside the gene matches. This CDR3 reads CAWIQGEKLFF. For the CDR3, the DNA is TGTGCCTGGATACAGGGGGAAAAACTGTTTTTT.

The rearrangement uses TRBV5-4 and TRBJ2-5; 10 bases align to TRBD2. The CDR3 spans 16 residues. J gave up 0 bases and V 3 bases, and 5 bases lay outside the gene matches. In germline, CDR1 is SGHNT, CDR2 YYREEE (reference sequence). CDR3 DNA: TGTGCCAGCAGCTCAGGACTAGCGGCGTACCAAGAGACCCAGTACTTC. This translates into CASSSGLAAYQETQYF.

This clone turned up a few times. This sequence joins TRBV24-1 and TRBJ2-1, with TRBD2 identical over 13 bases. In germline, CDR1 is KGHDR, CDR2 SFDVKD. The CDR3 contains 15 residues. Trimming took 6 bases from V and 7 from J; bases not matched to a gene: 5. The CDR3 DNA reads TGTGCCACCAGTTCGACTAGCGGGGGGTATAATGAGCAGTTCTTC. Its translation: CATSSTSGGYNEQFF.

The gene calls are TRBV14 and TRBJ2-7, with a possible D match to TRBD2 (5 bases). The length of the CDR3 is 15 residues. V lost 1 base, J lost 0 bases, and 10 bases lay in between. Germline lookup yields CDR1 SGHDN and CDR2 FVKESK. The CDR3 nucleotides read TGTGCCAGCAGCCAAGGCGGGTCCCTCTCCTACGAGCAGTACTTC. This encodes CASSQGGSLSYEQYF. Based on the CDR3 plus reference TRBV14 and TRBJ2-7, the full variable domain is EAGVTQFPSHSVIEKGQTVTLRCDPISGHDNLYWYRRVMGKEIKFLLHFVKESKQDESGMPNNRFLAERTGGTYSTLKVQPAELEDSGVYFCASSQGGSLSYEQYFGPGTRLTVT.

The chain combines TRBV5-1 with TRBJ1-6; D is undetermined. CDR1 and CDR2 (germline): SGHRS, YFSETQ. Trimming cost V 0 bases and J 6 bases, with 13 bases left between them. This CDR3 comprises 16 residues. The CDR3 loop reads CASSLASRPGNSPLHF. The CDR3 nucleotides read TGCGCCAGCAGCTTGGCCAGCAGGCCCGGTAATTCACCCCTCCACTTT.